The rows below give T cell receptor beta chains drawn from one sample of a study of cytomegalovirus exposure and HLA in healthy donors. The assay was immunoSEQ multiplex PCR, and TCRdb's table has in-frame clones only and misses some. The table has some 100,000 clones, under 80% seen once. Sequenced sample: PBMCs. Receptors were obtained from a woman between 45 and 65 years old in good health and CMV-seropositive. The CDR3 runs from the conserved cysteine through the conserved F or W.

J | V | CDR3
TRBJ2-7 | TRBV27 | CASSFGTGPSYEQYF
TRBJ2-1 | TRBV7-6 | CASSSELISYNEQFF
TRBJ2-5 | TRBV7-9 | CASSSDSFKETQYF
TRBJ2-1 | TRBV7-9 | CASTRGGQFNEQFF
TRBJ1-2 | TRBV5-8 | CASSSIAGTGVYGYTF
TRBJ2-5 | TRBV5-1 | CASSLKPTIAGPQETQYF
TRBJ1-2 | TRBV2 | CASGGQSTANYGYTF
TRBJ2-3 | TRBV11-2 | CASSPPRGSTDTQYF
TRBJ2-7 | TRBV10-1 | CASSESLTTTYEQYF
TRBJ2-1 | TRBV6-6 | CASSLGLAGGGPEQFF
TRBJ2-7 | TRBV13 | CASSYGTSGAYEQYF
TRBJ2-2 | TRBV2 | CASSHTSESAGELFF
TRBJ2-3 | TRBV7-8 | CASSSGLGSTDTQYF
TRBJ2-7 | TRBV2 | CASMADQGGYEQYF
TRBJ1-1 | TRBV29-1 | CSASGGMNTEAFF
TRBJ1-1 | TRBV7-9 | CAFEGQWTEAFF